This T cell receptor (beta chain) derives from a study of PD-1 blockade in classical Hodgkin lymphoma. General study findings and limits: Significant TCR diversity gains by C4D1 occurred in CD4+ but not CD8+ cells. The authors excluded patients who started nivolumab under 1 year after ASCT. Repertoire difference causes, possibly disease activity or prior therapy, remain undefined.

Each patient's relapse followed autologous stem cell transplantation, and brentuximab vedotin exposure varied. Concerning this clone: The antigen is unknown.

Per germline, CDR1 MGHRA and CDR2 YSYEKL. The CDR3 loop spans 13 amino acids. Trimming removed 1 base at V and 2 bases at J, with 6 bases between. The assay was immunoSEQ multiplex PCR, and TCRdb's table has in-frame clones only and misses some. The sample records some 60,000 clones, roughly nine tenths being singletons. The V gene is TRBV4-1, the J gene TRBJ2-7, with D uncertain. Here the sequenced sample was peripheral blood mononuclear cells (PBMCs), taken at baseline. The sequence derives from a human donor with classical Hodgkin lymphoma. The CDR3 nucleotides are TGCGCCAGCAGCCAAGGAAAGACCTACGAGCAGTACTTC. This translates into CASSQGKTYEQYF.